A single sample is the source of the 20 T cell receptor beta chains below, sequenced in a study of T cells in Graves' hyperthyroidism and ophthalmopathy. Amplification targeted TCR beta CDR3 regions from RNA transcripts. The primer set for the first-round RT-PCR of the TCR CDR3 was HTBI. One entry per CDR3 protein, called by TCRdb with MiXCR from the multiplex PCR reads. The sample consists of approximately 400,000 distinct CDR3 sequences, 15% to 19% of them appearing once. The specimen sequenced was blood. The source of these receptors is a woman younger than 35 with Graves' hyperthyroidism.

In regard to this clonotype: One junction end does not reproduce the germline sequence, and a read error may be involved. V and J are TRBV6-1 and TRBJ2-2; the D gene is possibly TRBD2 (5 bases). Germline V gene lookup returns CDR1 MNHNS and CDR2 SASEGT. The CDR3 consists of 13 residues. CDR3 DNA sequence: TGTGCCAGCATAGTAGCCGTTCCCGGGAAGCTGTTTTTT. It translates to CASIVAVPGKLFF.

This clonotype was detected ten times or more. The rearrangement joins TRBV20-1 to TRBJ2-3; 10 nucleotides line up with TRBD2. The germline V gene has CDR1 DFQATT and CDR2 SNEGSKA (reference sequence). The junction had 8 bases not matched to a gene; V was cut back by 8 bases and J by 3 bases. This CDR3 spans 14 amino acids. The CDR3 DNA reads as TGCAGTAGCGGGGGGGTTGTGTTTACAGATACGCAGTATTTT. Protein product: CSSGGVVFTDTQYF.

The chain couples TRBV11-1 to TRBJ2-7, with a weak D call TRBD2 (6 bases). The CDR3 is 15 amino acids. Germline lookup yields CDR1 SGHAT and CDR2 FQDESV (reference sequence). Trimming shortened V by 5 bases and J by 2 bases, and 16 bases separated the two germline ends. CDR3 residues: CASSPGVGRTYEQYF. In DNA form, the CDR3 reads TGTGCCAGCAGCCCCGGTGTAGGGAGGACCTACGAGCAGTACTTC.

This clonotype was found many times. This chain joins TRBV7-2 and TRBJ1-1; 9 positions match TRBD1. The CDR3 is 14 residues long. The junction had 6 bases not matched to a gene; V was cut back by 6 bases and J by 4 bases. Germline loops: CDR1 SGHTA, CDR2 FQGNSA. The CDR3 region is CASSLDRGRTEAFF. Here the CDR3 DNA reads TGTGCCAGCAGTTTGGACAGGGGCCGCACTGAAGCTTTCTTT.

The chain joins TRBV7-2 to TRBJ1-1, with a possible D match to TRBD1 (5 bases). Germline assignment: CDR1 SGHTA and CDR2 FQGNSA. The V end lost 2 bases, the J end lost 10 bases, and 20 bases lay between the germline ends. The CDR3 has 15 amino acids. The CDR3 region has the DNA TGTGCCAGCAGCTTACAGGAGGGGCCGACGATAAGAGCTTTCTTT. Translation: CASSLQEGPTIRAFF.

About this clonotype itself: A far larger clone is one nucleotide away, so this likely arose from a read error. As DNA, the CDR3 is TGTGTCAGCAGCTTATCGGACCAAGAGACCCAGTACTTC. Protein: CVSSLSDQETQYF. The chain has TRBV7-3 and TRBJ2-5; the D is unclear. Germline assignment: CDR1 SGHTA and CDR2 FQGTGA. The CDR3 length is 13 residues.

This clonotype turned up a few times. V gene TRBV6-6 combines with J gene TRBJ2-1; 9 positions match TRBD1. Germline lookup yields CDR1 MNHNY and CDR2 SVGAGI (reference sequence). The CDR3 length is 16 residues. J was trimmed by 0 bases and V by 0 bases; bases with no gene match: 0. The CDR3 DNA is TGTGCCAGCAGTTACTCGACAGGGGGCTCCTACAATGAGCAGTTCTTC. This translates into CASSYSTGGSYNEQFF.

There are many counts of this clonotype. The V call is TRBV12-3 or TRBV12-4, the J call TRBJ2-3, with D unresolved. Between the trimmed V and J ends, which lost 3 bases and 6 bases, there was a span of 10 bases. The CDR3 spans 13 residues. CDR3 in amino acids: CASSFETRDTQYF. CDR3 nucleotides: TGTGCCAGCAGTTTCGAGACGCGGGATACGCAGTATTTT.

This clonotype was seen many times. V gene TRBV20-1 combines with J gene TRBJ1-5; 7 bases map to TRBD1. The ends lost 6 bases at V and 7 bases at J; junction bases unmatched: 6. The germline gives CDR1 DFQATT, CDR2 SNEGSKA (reference sequence). There are 12 residues in the CDR3. CDR3 sequence reads: CSARTGRQPQHF. CDR3 coding DNA: TGCAGTGCGCGGACAGGCCGGCAGCCCCAGCATTTT.

This clonotype came up a few times. The rearrangement uses TRBV3-1 and TRBJ1-4, with 9 bases identical to TRBD1. V was clipped by 1 base and J by 6 bases; unmatched bases: 6. This CDR3 is built from 16 residues. CDR1 is LGHDT, CDR2 YNNKEL, per germline (reference sequence). In DNA form, the CDR3 reads TGTGCCAGCAGCCAAGTCCGGACAGGGGCGGATGAAAAACTGTTTTTT. Translating gives CASSQVRTGADEKLFF.

This clonotype was found many times. The rearrangement joins TRBV18 to TRBJ1-1; D possibly corresponds to TRBD1 (6 bases). This CDR3 has 16 amino acids. Germline loops: CDR1 KGHSH, CDR2 LQKENI. With 3 bases removed from V and 2 bases from J, the gap between germline ends came to 16 bases. The CDR3 DNA follows: TGTGCCAGCTCACCGCCAGGGGTGTTTTCCAACACTGAAGCTTTCTTT. This translates into CASSPPGVFSNTEAFF. Full variable domain (rest looked up from reference TRBV18 and TRBJ1-1): NAGVMQNPRHLVRRRGQEARLRCSPMKGHSHVYWYRQLPEEGLKFMVYLQKENIIDESGMPKERFSAEFPKEGPSILRIQQVVRGDSAAYFCASSPPGVFSNTEAFFGQGTRLTVV.

The rearrangement links TRBV7-2 to TRBJ2-1; possible D gene TRBD2, 5 bases. Trimming removed 5 bases from V and 8 bases from J, with 10 bases in between. The germline V gene has CDR1 SGHTA and CDR2 FQGNSA. This CDR3 is 12 amino acids long. The CDR3, as DNA: TGTGCCAGCAGCCCTATAGCGTATGAGCAGTTCTTC. Amino acid sequence: CASSPIAYEQFF.

Many counts were recorded for this clonotype. The chain links TRBV29-1 to TRBJ2-7; the D gene could be TRBD1 or TRBD2 (8 bases each). The CDR3 spans 14 residues. With 4 bases removed from V and 6 bases from J, the gap between germline ends came to 19 bases. Per germline, CDR1 SQVTM and CDR2 ANQGSEA. CDR3: CSVGFLSGTGEQYF. The DNA of the CDR3 is TGCAGCGTTGGATTTCTTAGCGGGACAGGCGAGCAGTACTTC.

The rearrangement uses TRBV19 and TRBJ2-1; 7 bases match TRBD1. Germline V CDR1 and CDR2: LNHDA, SQIVND (reference sequence). J gave up 9 bases and V 7 bases, and 9 bases lay outside the gene matches. This CDR3 comprises 13 residues. CDR3 region: CASNAGGIGEQFF. The CDR3 nucleotides read TGTGCCAGTAACGCAGGGGGTATCGGTGAGCAGTTCTTC.

This clonotype has ten or more counts. J is TRBJ2-1 and V is TRBV24-1, with 8 bases lining up with TRBD2. The CDR3 runs to 18 residues. The trim removed 5 bases at V and 0 bases at J, leaving 11 bases unmatched. Per germline, CDR1 KGHDR and CDR2 SFDVKD. The DNA for the CDR3 is TGTGCCACCAGTGGATTCCTTCGGGGGGGGCCCTCCTACAATGAGCAGTTCTTC. It yields the protein CATSGFLRGGPSYNEQFF.

This chain links TRBV12-3 or TRBV12-4 with TRBJ1-1, with unresolved D. V was pared by 4 bases and J by 0 bases, with 9 bases between. The CDR3 loop spans 14 amino acids. The CDR3 reads CASSYRRMNTEAFF. Written as DNA, the CDR3 is TGTGCCAGCAGTTATCGGAGAATGAACACTGAAGCTTTCTTT.

This clonotype was observed at least ten times. The genes are TRBV20-1 and TRBJ2-3, with D uncertain. The CDR3 has 12 residues. Trimming left V 1 base short and J 3 bases short, with 5 bases between. Germline CDR1 and CDR2: DFQATT and SNEGSKA (reference sequence). CDR3 region: CSARVATDTQYF. The CDR3 nucleotides are TGCAGTGCTAGAGTGGCGACAGATACGCAGTATTTT.

About this clonotype itself: With a much larger clone just one base away, this may be a read error. Without the conserved terminal phenylalanine or tryptophan, this CDR3 likely stems from a read error. The chain combines TRBV2 with TRBJ2-4, with a weak D call TRBD1 (6 bases). Germline V gene data show CDR1 as SNHLY and CDR2 as FYNNEI. The CDR3 covers 16 residues. CDR3 in amino acids: CASSEESTGAKNIQYC. CDR3 nucleotide sequence: TGTGCCAGCAGCGAAGAGTCGACAGGAGCCAAAAACATTCAGTACTGC.

The sample holds many counts of this clonotype. The chain carries TRBV5-1 and TRBJ2-7, with 10 bases identical to TRBD1. Germline V CDR1 and CDR2: SGHRS, YFSETQ. The CDR3 sequence is 16 residues long. Germline trimming cut 4 bases from V and 2 bases from J; bases unmatched to any gene: 9. CDR3 sequence (DNA): TGCGCCAGCAGCGCTACCGGGACAGGGGACCCCTACGAGCAGTACTTC. Translated: CASSATGTGDPYEQYF.

This clonotype turned up a few times. The chain employs TRBV4-1 and TRBJ1-6; D may be TRBD1 (5 bases). Germline CDR1 reads MGHRA; CDR2 reads YSYEKL. Trimming removed 0 bases at V and 6 bases at J, with 21 bases between. The CDR3 runs 19 residues. Here the CDR3 reads CASSQDPGLLLRGNSPLHF. CDR3 nucleotides: TGCGCCAGCAGCCAAGACCCGGGACTCCTCCTTCGGGGTAATTCACCCCTCCACTTT.